This is a list of T cell receptor beta chains from one sample in a study of control samples from healthy donors and cancer patients. The table came from immunoSEQ multiplex PCR; TCRdb's copy has only in-frame clones and leaves some out. The repertoire holds 150,000 to 200,000 clones, with around 92% as singletons. The sequencing input was blood. The receptor source for this set is a woman younger than 45 in good health. The CDR3 runs from the conserved cysteine through the conserved F or W. A D gene is named only where the DNA matches it firmly. Clone size is stated in some rows and not others, as once, few, many or a class when expanded.

V	size	D	J	CDR3	DNA
TRBV19	once	TRBD2	TRBJ2-7	CASSMGRGNSYEQYF	TGTGCCAGTAGTATGGGGCGGGGGAACTCCTACGAGCAGTACTTC
TRBV7-2	once	.	TRBJ2-3	CASSLGGGVGDTQYF	TGTGCCAGCAGCTTAGGGGGGGGCGTAGGAGATACGCAGTATTTT
TRBV7-9	.	.	TRBJ1-2	CASSLTAVTYGYTF	TGTGCCAGCAGCTTAACCGCAGTGACTTATGGCTACACCTTC
TRBV10-1	.	.	TRBJ2-7	CASSESGAGYEQYF	TGCGCCAGCAGTGAGTCGGGGGCAGGGTACGAGCAGTACTTC
TRBV5-1	once	TRBD2	TRBJ2-7	CASSPGLAGGYEQYF	TGCGCCAGCAGCCCGGGACTAGCGGGAGGATACGAGCAGTACTTC
TRBV29-1	.	TRBD1	TRBJ1-2	CSVVQGANYGYTF	TGCAGCGTTGTTCAGGGGGCTAACTATGGCTACACCTTC
TRBV6-5	.	.	TRBJ1-5	CASSWTVSNQPQHF	TGTGCCAGCAGTTGGACAGTAAGCAATCAGCCCCAGCATTTT
TRBV20-1	.	.	TRBJ2-1	CSARVVNEQFF	TGCAGTGCTAGGGTTGTCAATGAGCAGTTCTTC
TRBV19	.	TRBD1	TRBJ1-2	CASTLDRGINYGYTF	TGTGCCAGTACCCTGGACAGGGGAATTAACTATGGCTACACCTTC
TRBV28	.	TRBD2	TRBJ2-5	CASSLTSGQETQYF	TGTGCCAGCAGCCTGACTAGCGGCCAAGAGACCCAGTACTTC
TRBV6-6	.	.	TRBJ2-5	CASSTYRVETQYF	TGTGCCAGCAGTACGTACAGGGTAGAGACCCAGTACTTC
TRBV14	once	TRBD1	TRBJ1-1	CASRRGRSTEAFF	TGTGCCAGCAGGAGGGGGCGAAGCACTGAAGCTTTCTTT
TRBV2	.	TRBD1	TRBJ1-1	CASSGQGGLNTEAFF	TGTGCCAGCAGTGGGCAGGGGGGTTTGAACACTGAAGCTTTCTTT
TRBV6-5	.	TRBD1	TRBJ1-5	CASSRTGTGDQPQHF	TGTGCCAGCAGTCGAACCGGGACAGGCGATCAGCCCCAGCATTTT
TRBV29-1	.	TRBD2	TRBJ2-3	CSVEDALAGATDTQYF	TGCAGCGTTGAAGATGCCCTAGCGGGGGCCACAGATACGCAGTATTTT
TRBV5-1	.	.	TRBJ1-1	CASKRVPDTEAFF	TGCGCCAGCAAACGGGTCCCGGACACTGAAGCTTTCTTT
TRBV7-2	once	TRBD1	TRBJ2-7	CASSPRQGVSYEQYF	TGTGCCAGCAGTCCCCGACAGGGGGTCTCCTACGAGCAGTACTTC
TRBV6-2/TRBV6-3	.	TRBD2	TRBJ2-3	CASSRTSGITDTQYF	TGTGCCAGCAGCCGGACTAGCGGGATCACAGATACGCAGTATTTT
TRBV19	.	.	TRBJ2-2	CASSIDSGNLNTGELFF	TGTGCCAGTAGTATAGATTCCGGGAACTTGAACACCGGGGAGCTGTTTTTT
TRBV2	.	TRBD1	TRBJ1-6	CASSGGQGGSPLHF	TGTGCCAGCAGTGGGGGACAGGGTGGTTCACCCCTCCACTTT
TRBV15	.	.	TRBJ1-6	CATSREANSPLHF	TGTGCCACCAGCAGAGAGGCTAATTCACCCCTCCACTTT
TRBV5-4	once	.	TRBJ2-3	CASSLAFGSTDTQYF	TGTGCCAGCAGCTTAGCATTCGGTAGCACAGATACGCAGTATTTT
TRBV10-3	once	TRBD2	TRBJ2-7	CAISGISGSEYEQYF	TGTGCCATCAGTGGTATTAGCGGGAGTGAATACGAGCAGTACTTC
TRBV5-1	.	.	TRBJ2-7	CASSFSGFYEQYF	TGCGCCAGCAGCTTTTCGGGGTTCTACGAGCAGTACTTC
TRBV7-2	.	TRBD1	TRBJ2-5	CASSLVWGDRGETQYF	TGTGCCAGCAGCTTAGTTTGGGGGGACAGGGGAGAGACCCAGTACTTC
TRBV7-8	.	.	TRBJ1-5	CASSSGTTLSNQPQHF	TGTGCCAGCAGCTCCGGGACAACGCTTAGCAATCAGCCCCAGCATTTT
TRBV5-4	.	.	TRBJ1-2	CASSLWSRGVSSYGYTF	TGTGCCAGCAGCTTGTGGTCTCGGGGGGTATCGAGCTATGGCTACACCTTC
TRBV21-1	.	.	TRBJ1-5	CASSNRDFGGGQPQHF	TGTGCCAGCAGCAATAGGGATTTTGGGGGTGGCCAGCCCCAGCATTTT
TRBV29-1	.	.	TRBJ2-1	CSVGTATYNEQFF	TGCAGCGTTGGGACGGCTACCTACAATGAGCAGTTCTTC
TRBV12-5	.	TRBD2	TRBJ2-3	CASGYSGGAGTQYF	TGTGCTAGTGGTTATAGCGGGGGGGCCGGTACGCAGTATTTT
TRBV10-3	.	TRBD1	TRBJ1-2	CAISPGTGGGYGYTF	TGTGCCATCAGTCCCGGGACAGGGGGCGGCTATGGCTACACCTTC
TRBV7-9	.	TRBD1	TRBJ1-1	CASRPTGGVTEAFF	TGTGCCAGCAGACCGACAGGGGGGGTAACTGAAGCTTTCTTT
TRBV10-1	.	.	TRBJ2-1	CASSEKDYYNEQFF	TGCGCCAGCAGTGAGAAGGACTACTACAATGAGCAGTTCTTC
TRBV2	few	TRBD2	TRBJ2-3	CASSVPAGLAGGNTDTQYF	TGTGCCAGCAGTGTTCCCGCGGGACTAGCGGGAGGGAACACAGATACGCAGTATTTT
TRBV6-5	.	TRBD1	TRBJ1-3	CASRTGSGNTIYF	TGTGCCAGCAGGACAGGGTCTGGAAACACCATATATTTT
TRBV7-9	.	.	TRBJ1-2	CASSLVGGPNYGYTF	TGTGCCAGCAGCTTAGTGGGAGGGCCCAACTATGGCTACACCTTC
TRBV7-8	once	TRBD1	TRBJ1-2	CASSFDRAEGYTF	TGTGCCAGCAGCTTCGACAGGGCCGAGGGCTACACCTTC
TRBV4-3	.	.	TRBJ1-1	CASSQDVGNTEAFF	TGCGCCAGCAGCCAAGATGTGGGGAACACTGAAGCTTTCTTT
TRBV11-3	.	.	TRBJ2-7	CASRPNGAYEQYF	TGTGCCAGCAGGCCAAATGGGGCCTACGAGCAGTACTTC
TRBV7-9	once	.	TRBJ1-6	CASSLQGDNSPLHF	TGTGCCAGCAGCTTACAGGGCGATAATTCACCCCTCCACTTT
TRBV6-4	few	.	TRBJ2-2	CASSGGEDTGELFF	TGTGCCAGCAGTGGGGGGGAGGACACCGGGGAGCTGTTTTTT
TRBV5-8	.	.	TRBJ1-2	CASSLVTGDGYTF	TGTGCCAGCAGCTTGGTAACGGGGGATGGCTACACCTTC
TRBV15	.	TRBD1	TRBJ1-2	CATSRGQGANYGYTF	TGTGCCACCAGCAGAGGACAGGGGGCTAACTATGGCTACACCTTC
TRBV19	.	.	TRBJ1-5	CASSIRGPHQPQHF	TGTGCCAGTAGTATCCGGGGGCCCCATCAGCCCCAGCATTTT
TRBV10-3	.	.	TRBJ1-5	CAISGTQDQPQHF	TGTGCCATCAGCGGGACACAAGATCAGCCCCAGCATTTT
TRBV6-2/TRBV6-3	.	.	TRBJ2-7	CASSNNYEQYF	TGTGCCAGCAGTAACAACTACGAGCAGTACTTC
TRBV28	.	TRBD1	TRBJ1-2	CASRTQGAKYGYTF	TGTGCCAGCAGGACTCAGGGGGCGAAGTATGGCTACACCTTC
TRBV7-9	.	TRBD1	TRBJ1-1	CASSLGDRGYTEAFF	TGTGCCAGCAGCTTGGGGGACAGGGGGTACACTGAAGCTTTCTTT
TRBV18	.	TRBD1	TRBJ2-3	CASSLQTGPSTDTQYF	TGTGCCAGCTCACTACAGACAGGGCCTAGCACAGATACGCAGTATTTT
TRBV5-1	.	TRBD1	TRBJ1-6	CASSLGSGTVNSPLHF	TGCGCCAGCAGCTTGGGGAGCGGGACAGTTAATTCACCCCTCCACTTT
TRBV24-1	.	TRBD1	TRBJ2-1	CATSASGTGSYNEQFF	TGTGCCACCAGTGCCTCCGGGACAGGGTCCTACAATGAGCAGTTCTTC